This T cell receptor beta chain was captured in a study of blood T cell repertoires in COVID-19. Study as a whole: The United States, Italy and Spain supplied acute and convalescent COVID-19 samples.

Recruits, aged about 18 to 100 years, lived in approximately 26 US areas. A case of COVID-19 had been met by exposed participants within 2 weeks before study entry. Germline values: CDR1 SGHNT, CDR2 YYREEE (reference sequence). The CDR3 is 15 residues long. Trimming removed 1 base from V and 5 bases from J; junction bases left unmatched: 8. In the authors' methods: Using reference gene primer amplification, nucleated cell counts were estimated. Clones were sequenced by immunoSEQ multiplex PCR, and TCRdb holds only the in-frame ones, with some missing. Clone size and the V and J calls come from that table; the DNA yielded D and trimming. The table has tens of thousands of clones, more than 55% seen once; the top ten hold 51%.

Sequenced sample: PBMCs or T cells enriched from blood (not recorded which). The genes are TRBV5-4 and TRBJ2-7, with 8 bases matching TRBD1. This clonotype originated in a woman aged 60-70 years who had been exposed to COVID-19. The CDR3 nucleotides read TGTGCCAGCAGCTTGTCTTCACACAGGGGGGACGAGCAGTACTTC. It yields the protein CASSLSSHRGDEQYF.